This is a list of T cell receptor beta chains from one sample in a study of blood T cell repertoires in COVID-19. Method: immunoSEQ multiplex PCR; TCRdb's copy keeps in-frame clones and lacks some. The table shows 150,000 to 200,000 clones, with 79% occurring only once. Sequencing was performed on peripheral blood. The receptors shown here come from a man aged 55 to 70 with active or convalescent COVID-19. Both conserved end residues are part of each CDR3. Each record gives: J gene, CDR3 length, D gene, clone size, V gene, CDR3 DNA, CDR3 protein. D genes are given only for firm matches. Rows give clone size only sometimes, using once, few, many, or a class for an expanded clone.

j_call: TRBJ2-7
cdr3_length: 15
d_call: TRBD1
clone_size: NA
v_call: TRBV13
cdr3_nt: TGTGCCAGCAGCTTTAACCTAGGGGGCTCGTACGAGCAGTACTTC
cdr3_aa: CASSFNLGGSYEQYF

j_call: TRBJ1-1
cdr3_length: 14
d_call: NA
clone_size: once
v_call: TRBV4-3
cdr3_nt: TGCGCCAGCAGCCAAGAAAGGGGGACCACTGAAGCTTTCTTT
cdr3_aa: CASSQERGTTEAFF

j_call: TRBJ2-7
cdr3_length: 13
d_call: NA
clone_size: once
v_call: TRBV6-5
cdr3_nt: TGTGCCAGCAGTTCTGGCCAGTCCCACGAGCAGTACTTC
cdr3_aa: CASSSGQSHEQYF

j_call: TRBJ2-1
cdr3_length: 14
d_call: TRBD2
clone_size: NA
v_call: TRBV2
cdr3_nt: TGTGCCGGTAATTTAGCGGGCCGTAACAATGAGCAGTTCTTC
cdr3_aa: CAGNLAGRNNEQFF

j_call: TRBJ2-7
cdr3_length: 13
d_call: NA
clone_size: many
v_call: TRBV9
cdr3_nt: TGTGCCAGCAGCCCACCTACTCAGGGCGAGCAGTACTTC
cdr3_aa: CASSPPTQGEQYF

j_call: TRBJ2-7
cdr3_length: 14
d_call: NA
clone_size: NA
v_call: TRBV14
cdr3_nt: TGTGCCAGCAGCCCCCGCCTAGGCTCCTACGAGCAGTACTTC
cdr3_aa: CASSPRLGSYEQYF

j_call: TRBJ2-6
cdr3_length: 19
d_call: NA
clone_size: once
v_call: TRBV7-9
cdr3_nt: TGTGCCAGCAGCCTACTGGGTGGAAGGGGAGGCTCTGGGGCCAACGTCCTGACTTTC
cdr3_aa: CASSLLGGRGGSGANVLTF

j_call: TRBJ2-5
cdr3_length: 16
d_call: NA
clone_size: once
v_call: TRBV10-3
cdr3_nt: TGTGCCATCAGTGAGTCCGGAAGGGGTACAGCAGAGACCCAGTACTTC
cdr3_aa: CAISESGRGTAETQYF

j_call: TRBJ1-2
cdr3_length: 14
d_call: NA
clone_size: few
v_call: TRBV3-1/TRBV3-2
cdr3_nt: TGTGCCAGCAGCCGATCTGCAGGGCCCGGCGGCTACACCTTC
cdr3_aa: CASSRSAGPGGYTF

j_call: TRBJ1-2
cdr3_length: 17
d_call: NA
clone_size: NA
v_call: TRBV27
cdr3_nt: TGTGCCAGCAGTTTACGGAGTCAGGTAGCGAGTAACTATGGCTACACCTTC
cdr3_aa: CASSLRSQVASNYGYTF

j_call: TRBJ2-1
cdr3_length: 12
d_call: NA
clone_size: NA
v_call: TRBV4-2
cdr3_nt: TGTGCCAGCAGCCCAGGGGTAAATGAGCAGTTCTTC
cdr3_aa: CASSPGVNEQFF

j_call: TRBJ2-1
cdr3_length: 15
d_call: NA
clone_size: NA
v_call: TRBV11-1
cdr3_nt: TGTGCCAGCAGCTTAGGAGGAGAGGGTTACAATGAGCAGTTCTTC
cdr3_aa: CASSLGGEGYNEQFF

j_call: TRBJ2-6
cdr3_length: 15
d_call: NA
clone_size: NA
v_call: TRBV7-7
cdr3_nt: TGTGCCAGCAGCTTAGGCGGCTCTGGGGCCAACGTCCTGACTTTC
cdr3_aa: CASSLGGSGANVLTF

j_call: TRBJ2-2
cdr3_length: 16
d_call: NA
clone_size: NA
v_call: TRBV6-4
cdr3_nt: TGTGCCGGAACATACCGGGAGAGCTGTGACACCGGGGAGCTGTTTTTT
cdr3_aa: CAGTYRESCDTGELFF

j_call: TRBJ2-1
cdr3_length: 17
d_call: TRBD2
clone_size: NA
v_call: TRBV24-1
cdr3_nt: TGTGCCACCAGTGATTGGGCTAGCGGGAGGGCTTACAATGAGCAGTTCTTC
cdr3_aa: CATSDWASGRAYNEQFF

j_call: TRBJ2-3
cdr3_length: 13
d_call: TRBD2
clone_size: NA
v_call: TRBV7-2
cdr3_nt: TGTGCCAGCAGCCCCCGGACTAGAGATACGCAGTATTTT
cdr3_aa: CASSPRTRDTQYF

j_call: TRBJ2-7
cdr3_length: 14
d_call: NA
clone_size: NA
v_call: TRBV6-1
cdr3_nt: TGTGCCAGCAGTGAAGTGGGACTCTCCTACGAGCAGTACTTC
cdr3_aa: CASSEVGLSYEQYF

j_call: TRBJ2-1
cdr3_length: 14
d_call: TRBD2
clone_size: NA
v_call: TRBV10-3
cdr3_nt: TGTGCCATCAGTGGGACTAGCTCAAGGAATGAGCAGTTCTTC
cdr3_aa: CAISGTSSRNEQFF

j_call: TRBJ2-3
cdr3_length: 17
d_call: NA
clone_size: NA
v_call: TRBV28
cdr3_nt: TGTGCCAGCAGTTCTCTCGACTCTCGCCTCCGGAAAGATACGCAGTATTTT
cdr3_aa: CASSSLDSRLRKDTQYF

j_call: TRBJ2-7
cdr3_length: 14
d_call: NA
clone_size: NA
v_call: TRBV5-1
cdr3_nt: TGCGCCAGCAGCTTGGCCGGTAGCTCCTACGAGCAGTACTTC
cdr3_aa: CASSLAGSSYEQYF

j_call: TRBJ1-6
cdr3_length: 15
d_call: NA
clone_size: once
v_call: TRBV6-5
cdr3_nt: TGTGCCAGCAGCCGCGGGATAGAGGGTAATTCACCCCTCCACTTT
cdr3_aa: CASSRGIEGNSPLHF

j_call: TRBJ1-1
cdr3_length: 14
d_call: NA
clone_size: NA
v_call: TRBV15
cdr3_nt: TGTGCCACCAGCATGGGCCAGGCGAACACTGAAGCTTTCTTT
cdr3_aa: CATSMGQANTEAFF

j_call: TRBJ1-6
cdr3_length: 15
d_call: TRBD1
clone_size: NA
v_call: TRBV6-5
cdr3_nt: TGTGCCAGCAGTCCCCGGGACAGGGATTTAGGGCCCCTCCACTTT
cdr3_aa: CASSPRDRDLGPLHF

j_call: TRBJ2-3
cdr3_length: 13
d_call: NA
clone_size: NA
v_call: TRBV10-3
cdr3_nt: TGTGCCATCCTAGGGGATAGCACAGATACGCAGTATTTT
cdr3_aa: CAILGDSTDTQYF

j_call: TRBJ2-7
cdr3_length: 14
d_call: TRBD2
clone_size: NA
v_call: TRBV6-5
cdr3_nt: TGTGCCAGCAGGGGGACTAGCGGCTCCTACGAGCAGTACTTC
cdr3_aa: CASRGTSGSYEQYF

j_call: TRBJ2-2
cdr3_length: 15
d_call: TRBD2
clone_size: NA
v_call: TRBV4-2
cdr3_nt: TGTGCCAGCAGTCCGCGGGGGGGCGATGGCGGGGAGCTGTTTTTT
cdr3_aa: CASSPRGGDGGELFF

j_call: TRBJ2-1
cdr3_length: 15
d_call: NA
clone_size: NA
v_call: TRBV9
cdr3_nt: TGTGCCAGCAGCGTAGAGGGAGCCTCGTACAATGAGCAGTTCTTC
cdr3_aa: CASSVEGASYNEQFF

j_call: TRBJ2-1
cdr3_length: 14
d_call: NA
clone_size: NA
v_call: TRBV11-2
cdr3_nt: TGTGCCAGCAGCTTAGATCGGACAGCCAATGAGCAGTTCTTC
cdr3_aa: CASSLDRTANEQFF

j_call: TRBJ1-5
cdr3_length: 15
d_call: TRBD1
clone_size: NA
v_call: TRBV28
cdr3_nt: TGTGCCAGCAGTTTATTAACGACAGGGGATCAGCCCCAGCATTTT
cdr3_aa: CASSLLTTGDQPQHF

j_call: TRBJ2-2
cdr3_length: 14
d_call: NA
clone_size: NA
v_call: TRBV5-1
cdr3_nt: TGCGCCAGCAGGACAGCCGCCGACACCGGGGAGCTGTTTTTT
cdr3_aa: CASRTAADTGELFF

j_call: TRBJ2-1
cdr3_length: 14
d_call: TRBD2
clone_size: NA
v_call: TRBV7-8
cdr3_nt: TGTGCCAGCAGCACCGGACTAGTGGGAGGTGAGCAGTTCTTC
cdr3_aa: CASSTGLVGGEQFF

j_call: TRBJ2-3
cdr3_length: 16
d_call: TRBD2
clone_size: NA
v_call: TRBV7-2
cdr3_nt: TGTGCCAGCAGCCCCCGGGGACTAGCGGAGTCAGATACGCAGTATTTT
cdr3_aa: CASSPRGLAESDTQYF

j_call: TRBJ2-1
cdr3_length: 17
d_call: TRBD1
clone_size: NA
v_call: TRBV5-5
cdr3_nt: TGTGCCAGCAGCTTGCTCCCTGGACAGGGGTACTACAATGAGCAGTTCTTC
cdr3_aa: CASSLLPGQGYYNEQFF

j_call: TRBJ2-7
cdr3_length: 14
d_call: NA
clone_size: once
v_call: TRBV28
cdr3_nt: TGTGCCAGCAGTTTAGGACGGGAGATCCTCGAGCAGTACTTC
cdr3_aa: CASSLGREILEQYF